This is a list of T cell receptor beta chains from one sample in a study of cytomegalovirus exposure and HLA in healthy donors. Clones were read by immunoSEQ multiplex PCR, and TCRdb kept only the in-frame ones, dropping some. This repertoire shows under 140,000 clones, approximately 88% found once; its top ten account for approximately 1.4%. Source material: PBMCs. These receptors all stem from a woman aged 25 to 39 in good health and CMV-seropositive. Each CDR3 is given with its conserved first and last residue. D genes are given only for firm matches. Not every row has a clone size; where given, it reads once, few, many or a size class.

>TRBJ2-5|.|TRBV6-5|13|TRBD2
TGTGCCAGCAGTTCACTAGCGGGGGAGACCCAGTACTTC
CASSSLAGETQYF
>TRBJ2-6|.|TRBV29-1|16|.
TGCAGCGAAACAGCTATACAAACCTCTGGGGCCAACGTCCTGACTTTC
CSETAIQTSGANVLTF
>TRBJ2-1|.|TRBV7-9|12|.
TGTGCCAGCAGCCCGTCCGGGGATGAGCAGTTCTTC
CASSPSGDEQFF
>TRBJ2-1|.|TRBV4-3|15|TRBD2
TGCGCCAGCAGCCGGGGACTAGCGGGAGTCAATGAGCAGTTCTTC
CASSRGLAGVNEQFF
>TRBJ1-1|.|TRBV18|14|TRBD1
TGTGCCAGCTCACCCTGGACAGGGGACACTGAAGCTTTCTTT
CASSPWTGDTEAFF
>TRBJ2-1|.|TRBV29-1|13|TRBD2
TGCAGCGCCGGACTAGCGGGGTGGGGTGAGCAGTTCTTC
CSAGLAGWGEQFF
>TRBJ2-2|.|TRBV4-3|18|.
TGCGCCAGCAGCCCTAAGACGGCGGGGGCTACGAACACCGGGGAGCTGTTTTTT
CASSPKTAGATNTGELFF
>TRBJ1-1|.|TRBV6-5|12|TRBD1
TGTGCCAGCAGGAGACAGGGAATCGAAGCTTTCTTT
CASRRQGIEAFF
>TRBJ2-7|.|TRBV19|13|.
TGTGCCAGTAGTATTTCTGTCTCGGGGGAGCAGTACTTC
CASSISVSGEQYF
>TRBJ1-1|.|TRBV4-3|14|.
TGCGCCAGCAGCCAAGCCCTCGGAGGGTCTGAAGCTTTCTTT
CASSQALGGSEAFF
>TRBJ2-7|.|TRBV10-3|12|.
TGTGCCATCAGTGAAAGCGGTTACGAGCAGTACTTC
CAISESGYEQYF
>TRBJ1-5|few|TRBV4-2|14|.
TGTGCCAGCAGCCAAGAACAAGGCGGTCAGCCCCAGCATTTT
CASSQEQGGQPQHF
>TRBJ2-7|.|TRBV19|15|TRBD1
TGTGCCAGTAGTCCCCTCGGGACAGGAATCTACGAGCAGTACTTC
CASSPLGTGIYEQYF
>TRBJ2-7|once|TRBV5-6|17|TRBD1
TGTGCCAGCAGCTTGGTTGGGAGGGGACAGGGAGACTACGAGCAGTACTTC
CASSLVGRGQGDYEQYF
>TRBJ2-7|.|TRBV14|15|.
TGTGCCAGCAGCCAAGGCCCCCGGGGATCCTACGAGCAGTACTTC
CASSQGPRGSYEQYF
>TRBJ1-6|.|TRBV5-5|17|TRBD1
TGTGCCAGCAGCACGCGACAGGGGGCGTTTAATAATTCACCCCTCCACTTT
CASSTRQGAFNNSPLHF
>TRBJ1-1|.|TRBV7-9|11|.
TGTGCCAGCAGCCGGGACACTGAAGCTTTCTTT
CASSRDTEAFF
>TRBJ1-2|few|TRBV25-1|15|.
TGTGCCAGCAGTTGGTCTACAGGGAGTCTTGGTGGCTACACCTTC
CASSWSTGSLGGYTF